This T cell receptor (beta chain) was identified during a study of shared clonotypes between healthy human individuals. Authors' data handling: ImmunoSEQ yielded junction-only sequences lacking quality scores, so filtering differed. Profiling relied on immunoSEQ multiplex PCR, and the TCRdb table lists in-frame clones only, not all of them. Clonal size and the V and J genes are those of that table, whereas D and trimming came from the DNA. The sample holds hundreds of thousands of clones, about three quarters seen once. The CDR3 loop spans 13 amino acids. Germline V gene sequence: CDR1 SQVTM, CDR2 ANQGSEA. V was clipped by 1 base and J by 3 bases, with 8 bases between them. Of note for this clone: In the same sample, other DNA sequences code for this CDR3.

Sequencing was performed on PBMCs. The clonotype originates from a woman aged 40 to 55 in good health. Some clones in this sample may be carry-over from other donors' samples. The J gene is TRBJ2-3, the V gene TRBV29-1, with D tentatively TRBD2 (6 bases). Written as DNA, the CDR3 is TGCAGCGTTGAAGCCGGGGGAACAGATACGCAGTATTTT. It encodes CSVEAGGTDTQYF.